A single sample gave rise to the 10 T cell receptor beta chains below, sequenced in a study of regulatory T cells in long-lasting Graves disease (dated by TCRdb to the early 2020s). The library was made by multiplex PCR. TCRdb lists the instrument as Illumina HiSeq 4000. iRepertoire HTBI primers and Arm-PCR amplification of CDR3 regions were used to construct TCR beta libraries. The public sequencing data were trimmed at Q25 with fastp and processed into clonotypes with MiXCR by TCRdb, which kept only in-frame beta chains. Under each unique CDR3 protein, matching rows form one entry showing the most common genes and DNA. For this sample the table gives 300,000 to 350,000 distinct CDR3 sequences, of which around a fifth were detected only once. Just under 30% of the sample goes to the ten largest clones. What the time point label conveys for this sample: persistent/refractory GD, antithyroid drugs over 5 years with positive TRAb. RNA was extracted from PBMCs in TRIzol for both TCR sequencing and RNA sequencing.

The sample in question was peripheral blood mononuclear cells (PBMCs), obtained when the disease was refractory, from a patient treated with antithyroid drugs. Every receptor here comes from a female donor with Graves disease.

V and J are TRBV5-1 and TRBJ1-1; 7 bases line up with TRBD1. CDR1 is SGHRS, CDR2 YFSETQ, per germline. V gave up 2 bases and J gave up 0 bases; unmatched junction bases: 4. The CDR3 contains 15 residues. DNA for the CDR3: TGCGCCAGCAGCTTTCAGGACAGGCTGAACACTGAAGCTTTCTTT. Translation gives CASSFQDRLNTEAFF.

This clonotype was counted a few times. CDR3 nucleotides: TGTGCCAGCAGCCTGGGGCTTGGCTACACCTTC. Protein: CASSLGLGYTF. The chain links TRBV3-1 to TRBJ1-2; D is possibly TRBD1 (5 bases). Germline CDR1 LGHDT, CDR2 YNNKEL (reference sequence). The CDR3 spans 11 residues. V was trimmed by 4 bases and J by 7 bases, leaving 7 bases between them.

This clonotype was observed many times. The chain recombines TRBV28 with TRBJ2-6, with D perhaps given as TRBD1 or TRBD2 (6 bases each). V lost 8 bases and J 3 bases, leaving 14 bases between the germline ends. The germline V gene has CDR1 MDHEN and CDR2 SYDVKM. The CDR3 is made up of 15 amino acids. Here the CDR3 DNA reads TGTGCCAGCTTCGAGGGGGGCATTGGGGCCAACGTCCTGACTTTC. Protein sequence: CASFEGGIGANVLTF.

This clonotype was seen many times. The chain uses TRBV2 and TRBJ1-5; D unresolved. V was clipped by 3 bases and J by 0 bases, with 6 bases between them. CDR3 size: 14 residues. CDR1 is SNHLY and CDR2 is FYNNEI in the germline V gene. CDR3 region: CASSEGTSNQPQHF. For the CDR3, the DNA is TGTGCCAGCAGTGAGGGCACTAGCAATCAGCCCCAGCATTTT.

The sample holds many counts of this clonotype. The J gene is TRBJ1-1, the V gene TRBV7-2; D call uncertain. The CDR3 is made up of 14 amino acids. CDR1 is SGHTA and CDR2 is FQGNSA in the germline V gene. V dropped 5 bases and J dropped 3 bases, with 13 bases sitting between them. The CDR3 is CASSVYNRDTEAFF. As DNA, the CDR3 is TGTGCCAGCAGCGTGTATAACCGGGACACTGAAGCTTTCTTT.

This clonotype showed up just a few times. The DNA of the CDR3 is TGTGCCAGCAGCCTGGGGGACGGGGGCTCTGGAAACACCATATATTTT. This sequence encodes CASSLGDGGSGNTIYF. The chain links TRBV9 to TRBJ1-3; perhaps TRBD1 as D (5 bases). Germline CDR1 SGDLS, CDR2 YYNGEE. V lost 4 bases to trimming and J lost 0 bases, with 14 bases between them. This CDR3 has 16 residues.

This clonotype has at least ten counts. CDR3 loop: CATSDDGTGGQPQHF. The CDR3 DNA sequence: TGTGCCACCAGTGATGATGGGACAGGGGGTCAGCCCCAGCATTTT. The chain joins TRBV24-1 to TRBJ1-5, with 11 nucleotides matching TRBD1. The CDR3 is 15 residues long. V lost 3 bases to trimming and J lost 6 bases; unmatched junction nucleotides: 3. Germline CDR1 is KGHDR and CDR2 is SFDVKD.

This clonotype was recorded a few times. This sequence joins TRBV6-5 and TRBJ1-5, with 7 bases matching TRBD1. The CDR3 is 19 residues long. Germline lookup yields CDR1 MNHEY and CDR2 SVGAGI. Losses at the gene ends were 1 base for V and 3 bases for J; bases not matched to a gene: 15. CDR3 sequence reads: CASSYLKRQGQTLNQPQHF. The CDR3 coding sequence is TGTGCCAGCAGTTACTTGAAAAGACAGGGACAGACCCTCAATCAGCCCCAGCATTTT.

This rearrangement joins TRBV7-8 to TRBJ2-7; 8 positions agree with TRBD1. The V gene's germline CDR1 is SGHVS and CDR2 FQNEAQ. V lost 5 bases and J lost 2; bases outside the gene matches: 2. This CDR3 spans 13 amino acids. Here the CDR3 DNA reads TGTGCCAGCAGCGGGACAGGTGCCTACGAGCAGTACTTC. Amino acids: CASSGTGAYEQYF. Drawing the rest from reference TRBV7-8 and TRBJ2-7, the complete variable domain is GAGVSQSPRYKVAKRGQDVALRCDPISGHVSLFWYQQALGQGPEFLTYFQNEAQLDKSGLPSDRFFAERPEGSVSTLKIQRTQQEDSAVYLCASSGTGAYEQYFGPGTRLTVT.

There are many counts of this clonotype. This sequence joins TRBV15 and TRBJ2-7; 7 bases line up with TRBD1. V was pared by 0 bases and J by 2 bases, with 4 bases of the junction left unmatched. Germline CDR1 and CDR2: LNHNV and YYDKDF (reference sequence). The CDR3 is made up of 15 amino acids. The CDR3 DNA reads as TGTGCCACCAGCAGAGATAGGGACAGAGCCTACGAGCAGTACTTC. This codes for CATSRDRDRAYEQYF.